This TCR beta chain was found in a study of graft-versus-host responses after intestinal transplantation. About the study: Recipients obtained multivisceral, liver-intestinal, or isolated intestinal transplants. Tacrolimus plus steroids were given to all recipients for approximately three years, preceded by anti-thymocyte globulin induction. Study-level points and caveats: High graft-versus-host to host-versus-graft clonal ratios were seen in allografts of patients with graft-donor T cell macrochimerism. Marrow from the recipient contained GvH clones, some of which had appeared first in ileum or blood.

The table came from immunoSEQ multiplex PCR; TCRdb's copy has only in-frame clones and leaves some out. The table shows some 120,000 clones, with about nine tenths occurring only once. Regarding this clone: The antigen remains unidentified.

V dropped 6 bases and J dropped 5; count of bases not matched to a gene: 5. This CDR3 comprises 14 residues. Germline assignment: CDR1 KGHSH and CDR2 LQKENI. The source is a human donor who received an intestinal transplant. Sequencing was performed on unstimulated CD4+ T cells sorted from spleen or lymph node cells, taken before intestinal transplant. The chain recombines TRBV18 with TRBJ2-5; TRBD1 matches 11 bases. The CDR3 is CASSGTGGEETQYF. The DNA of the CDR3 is TGTGCCAGCTCCGGGACAGGGGGTGAGGAGACCCAGTACTTC.